This T cell receptor beta chain was identified during a study of blood T cell repertoires in COVID-19. About the study: The samples span acute and convalescent COVID-19 from the United States, Italy and Spain. Nucleic acid was either cDNA or gDNA, and it came from T cells, B-cell-depleted T cells, or PBMCs.

The CDR3 is 15 amino acids. V was cut by 6 bases and J by 2 bases, with 13 bases left in between. Per germline, CDR1 SNHLY and CDR2 FYNNEI. Source study methods: Researchers report that nucleated cell counts were estimated from reference gene primer amplification. Repertoires were generated with immunoSEQ multiplex PCR, while TCRdb's copy carries only in-frame clones and drops some. V, J and clone size were drawn from that table, and D and trimming were deduced from the DNA. This sample has around 52,000 clones, with 75% to 90% found just once. The chain couples TRBV2 to TRBJ2-2; D is possibly TRBD2 (6 bases). The TCR comes from a woman aged 80 or older with COVID-19, enrolled during active disease. Specimen: peripheral blood. CDR3 nucleotides: TGTGCCAGCAGCGGGGGACTGCTTAACACCGGGGAGCTGTTTTTT. Amino acid sequence: CASSGGLLNTGELFF.